This TCR beta chain was identified during a study of low-dose radiotherapy and immunotherapy resistance in tumors. Study background: Study patients were administered oral aspirin at 300 mg daily for four cycles from cycle 1 day 1.

In this sample, this clonotype turned up many times. The sample's time point: after trial treatment. Documented treatment: LDRT plus nivolumab, ipilimumab, low-dose cyclophosphamide and aspirin (RACIN trial). Each donor was administered nivolumab, ipilimumab, aspirin, low-dose cyclophosphamide and low-dose radiotherapy. Gene-specific TRAV and TRBV primers were used for first-strand cDNA, covering alpha and beta chains. TCR amplification ran approximately 20 PCR cycles using constant-region and V-primer adapter primers. The isolated mRNA underwent amplification through in vitro transcription. One entry per CDR3 protein results from TCRdb running MiXCR on the reads. The sample contains 80,000 or so distinct CDR3 sequences, roughly 17% of which appear only once. Germline loops: CDR1 SGHVS, CDR2 FNYEAQ. V lost 0 bases and J 2 bases, leaving 4 bases between the germline ends. This CDR3 region has 13 residues.

The sequencing here drew on PBMCs, taken after low-dose radiotherapy plus immunotherapy. This receptor was identified in a male donor with prostate cancer. The gene calls are TRBV7-6 and TRBJ1-1; D call uncertain. CDR3 DNA: TGTGCCAGCAGCTTAGCGGGAAACACTGAAGCTTTCTTT. It codes for CASSLAGNTEAFF.